This TCR beta chain was documented in a study of T-cell reconstitution after alpha-beta-depleted transplantation in children. Study findings and constraints: Alpha-beta T cells about two months after transplant reportedly derived from several hundred expanded graft clones. Most T-cell counts and diversity one year after the transplant came from T cells that were newly produced. Surviving recipient T cells and thymic progenitors produced the high day-60 TCRbeta diversity seen in some patients.

This clonotype has a count of ten or more. Antigen: not known. A junction boundary mismatches the germline segment, possibly from a read error. CDR1 and CDR2 (germline): MGHDK, SYGVNS. This CDR3 has 15 amino acids. Preparation of the TCRbeta library used unique molecular identifiers. A single record per CDR3 protein comes from TCRdb applying MiXCR to the PCR reads. This table holds tens of thousands of distinct CDR3 sequences, over 5% found once. The sequences come from PBMCs, mostly from graft donor cells, collected 180 days after TCRalphabeta/CD19-depleted stem cell transplant. This clonotype was obtained from a male patient between 10 and 17 years old who had a stem cell transplant for acute myeloid leukemia, so the T cells may come from the graft donor. The genes are TRBV25-1 and TRBJ2-1; D might be TRBD2 (5 bases). CDR3: CASGDYASSYNEQFF. CDR3 DNA: TGTGCCAGCGGTGACTATGCAAGCTCCTACAATGAGCAGTTCTTC.